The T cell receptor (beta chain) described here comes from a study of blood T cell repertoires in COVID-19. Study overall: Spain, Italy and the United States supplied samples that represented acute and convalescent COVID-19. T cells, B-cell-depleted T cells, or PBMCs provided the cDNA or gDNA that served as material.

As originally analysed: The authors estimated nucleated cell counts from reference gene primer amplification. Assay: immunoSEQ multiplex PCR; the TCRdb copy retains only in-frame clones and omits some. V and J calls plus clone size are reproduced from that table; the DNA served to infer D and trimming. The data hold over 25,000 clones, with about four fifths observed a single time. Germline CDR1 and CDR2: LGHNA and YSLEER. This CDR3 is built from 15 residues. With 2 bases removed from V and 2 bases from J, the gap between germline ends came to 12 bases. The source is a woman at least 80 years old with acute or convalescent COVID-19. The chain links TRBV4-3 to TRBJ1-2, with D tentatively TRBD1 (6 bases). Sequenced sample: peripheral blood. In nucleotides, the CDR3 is TGCGCCAGCAGCCAACTACAGGGAGAGAACTATGGCTACACCTTC. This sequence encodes CASSQLQGENYGYTF.